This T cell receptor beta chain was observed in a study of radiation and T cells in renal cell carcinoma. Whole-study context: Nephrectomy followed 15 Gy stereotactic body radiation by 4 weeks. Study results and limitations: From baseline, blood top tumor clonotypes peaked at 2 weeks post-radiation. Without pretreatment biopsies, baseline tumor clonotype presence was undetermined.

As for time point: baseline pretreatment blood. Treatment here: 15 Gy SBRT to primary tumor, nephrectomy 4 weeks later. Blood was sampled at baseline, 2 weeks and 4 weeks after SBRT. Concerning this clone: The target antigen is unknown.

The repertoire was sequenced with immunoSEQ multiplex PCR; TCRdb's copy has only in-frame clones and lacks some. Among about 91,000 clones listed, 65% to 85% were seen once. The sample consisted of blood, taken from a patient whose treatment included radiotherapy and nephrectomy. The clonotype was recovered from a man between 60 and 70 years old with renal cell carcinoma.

In DNA form, the CDR3 reads TGTGCCAGCAGTGAGGGGATATACGGGTTACAAGAGACCCAGTACTTC. Its translation is CASSEGIYGLQETQYF. The chain employs TRBV25-1 and TRBJ2-5; D not certain. Germline V CDR1 and CDR2: MGHDK, SYGVNS. The CDR3 is made up of 16 amino acids. V lost 3 bases and J lost 2, with 16 bases in between.